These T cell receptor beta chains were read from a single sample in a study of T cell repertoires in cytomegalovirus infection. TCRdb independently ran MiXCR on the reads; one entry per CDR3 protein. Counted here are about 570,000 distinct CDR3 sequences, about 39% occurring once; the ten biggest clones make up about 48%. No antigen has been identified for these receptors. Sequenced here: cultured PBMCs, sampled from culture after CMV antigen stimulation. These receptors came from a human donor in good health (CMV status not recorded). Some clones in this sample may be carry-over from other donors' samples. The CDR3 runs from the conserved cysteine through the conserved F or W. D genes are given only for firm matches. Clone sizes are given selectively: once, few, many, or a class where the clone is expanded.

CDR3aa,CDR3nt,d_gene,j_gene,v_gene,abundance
CASSGPSVGPNTEAFF,TGTGCCAGCAGTGGCCCTAGTGTCGGGCCAAACACTGAAGCTTTCTTT,NA,TRBJ1-1,TRBV25-1,NA
CASSLIQGADTQYF,TGTGCCAGCAGCTTAATACAGGGGGCAGATACGCAGTATTTT,TRBD1,TRBJ2-3,TRBV7-6,few
CASSAWDSSLNTEAFF,TGTGCCAGTAGTGCCTGGGACAGCTCGTTGAACACTGAAGCTTTCTTT,TRBD1,TRBJ1-1,TRBV19,NA
CSAVAGLNYEQYF,TGCAGCGCCGTAGCGGGATTAAACTACGAGCAGTACTTC,TRBD2,TRBJ2-7,TRBV29-1,NA
CATTPRWDSGLNEQFF,TGTGCCACCACCCCTAGGTGGGATAGCGGATTAAATGAGCAGTTCTTC,NA,TRBJ2-1,TRBV15,NA
CSARFSAGTGELFF,TGCAGTGCTAGATTTTCCGCGGGGACCGGGGAGCTGTTTTTT,NA,TRBJ2-2,TRBV20-1,NA
CASSPQKGVSDTQYF,TGTGCCAGCAGCCCGCAGAAAGGGGTTTCAGATACGCAGTATTTT,NA,TRBJ2-3,TRBV7-2,few
CASSHPSTSDVTQYF,TGTGCCAGCAGCCATCCCTCGACTAGCGACGTGACCCAGTACTTC,TRBD2,TRBJ2-5,TRBV4-2,few
CSVETDQTEAFF,TGCAGCGTAGAGACCGACCAAACTGAAGCTTTCTTT,NA,TRBJ1-1,TRBV29-1,once
CASSLDRAAGGSPLHF,TGTGCCAGCAGCTTAGATCGGGCGGCAGGGGGCTCACCCCTCCACTTT,TRBD1,TRBJ1-6,TRBV7-2,NA
CSPRLAGGRETQYF,TGCAGTCCGCGTTTAGCGGGGGGCAGGGAGACCCAGTACTTC,TRBD2,TRBJ2-5,TRBV20-1,NA
CASSWDPTTNQPQHF,TGTGCCAGCAGCTGGGACCCCACCACGAATCAGCCCCAGCATTTT,NA,TRBJ1-5,TRBV7-2,many
CASSLGKTYEQYF,TGTGCCAGCAGCTTAGGGAAAACCTACGAGCAGTACTTC,NA,TRBJ2-7,TRBV7-8,NA
CAIGRTGMPDTQYF,TGTGCCATCGGCAGGACAGGGATGCCAGATACGCAGTATTTT,TRBD1,TRBJ2-3,TRBV10-3,NA
CASSLGAGDQETQYF,TGCGCCAGCAGCTTGGGGGCAGGCGACCAAGAGACCCAGTACTTC,NA,TRBJ2-5,TRBV5-1,few
CASSPGTSPDEQFF,TGTGCCAGCAGCCCCGGGACTAGCCCAGATGAGCAGTTCTTC,TRBD2,TRBJ2-1,TRBV7-6,few
CASRGGTETDTQYF,TGTGCCAGCAGGGGGGGAACAGAGACAGATACGCAGTATTTT,NA,TRBJ2-3,TRBV2,NA
CSAADLIKAFF,TGCAGTGCCGCGGACCTTATAAAAGCTTTCTTT,NA,TRBJ1-1,TRBV20-1,NA
CATTSEADEQFF,TGTGCCACCACCTCAGAGGCCGATGAGCAGTTCTTC,NA,TRBJ2-1,TRBV15,NA
CASSTRLASMGTDTQYF,TGTGCCAGCAGCACCCGACTAGCCTCAATGGGGACAGATACGCAGTATTTT,TRBD2,TRBJ2-3,TRBV5-4,NA
CASSPPYRGSFYNEQFF,TGTGCCAGCTCACCACCTTACAGGGGGTCGTTCTACAATGAGCAGTTCTTC,TRBD1,TRBJ2-1,TRBV18,NA
CASSEGGTGAEKLFF,TGTGCCAGCAGTGAAGGAGGGACAGGGGCTGAAAAACTGTTTTTT,TRBD1,TRBJ1-4,TRBV6-1,NA
CASSLRRNGDTQYF,TGTGCCAGCAGTTTACGAAGAAATGGAGATACGCAGTATTTT,NA,TRBJ2-3,TRBV28,NA
CASSLVRALSYEQYF,TGTGCCAGCAGCTTAGTCCGGGCTCTCTCCTACGAGCAGTACTTC,NA,TRBJ2-7,TRBV7-9,NA
CASTYGRRGDTQYF,TGTGCCAGCACCTACGGGAGGAGGGGGGATACGCAGTATTTT,NA,TRBJ2-3,TRBV6-5,few
CASTWGGTGELFF,TGTGCCAGCACCTGGGGGGGCACCGGGGAGCTGTTTTTT,TRBD2,TRBJ2-2,TRBV12-3/TRBV12-4,few
CASSIEGLAGEANTGELFF,TGTGCCAGTAGTATAGAGGGACTAGCGGGAGAAGCGAACACCGGGGAGCTGTTTTTT,TRBD2,TRBJ2-2,TRBV19,few
CASSIGTRTDQPQHF,TGTGCCAGTAGTATTGGGACCCGGACGGACCAGCCCCAGCATTTT,NA,TRBJ1-5,TRBV19,NA
CASGWPNRGPQETQYF,TGTGCCAGCGGTTGGCCTAACAGGGGTCCCCAAGAGACCCAGTACTTC,TRBD1,TRBJ2-5,TRBV6-2/TRBV6-3,NA
CASSSQGHLNTGELFF,TGTGCCAGCAGCTCCCAGGGACACCTGAACACCGGGGAGCTGTTTTTT,NA,TRBJ2-2,TRBV7-2,few
CATRADRGSGNTIYF,TGTGCCACCCGGGCGGACAGGGGGTCTGGAAACACCATATATTTT,TRBD1,TRBJ1-3,TRBV7-2,many
CASSQGGQPRGYTF,TGCGCCAGCAGCCAAGGGGGACAGCCTCGAGGCTACACCTTC,TRBD1,TRBJ1-2,TRBV4-1,NA
CASSRTGFEQYF,TGTGCCAGCAGCCGGACAGGGTTCGAGCAGTACTTC,TRBD1,TRBJ2-7,TRBV7-6,NA
CASSLGGRGVRETQYF,TGTGCCAGCAGCTTAGGGGGCCGGGGGGTACGAGAGACCCAGTACTTC,TRBD2,TRBJ2-5,TRBV7-2,few
CASSLIGTVQETQYF,TGCGCCAGCAGCCTTATAGGGACAGTCCAAGAGACCCAGTACTTC,TRBD1,TRBJ2-5,TRBV5-1,NA
CASSWTSSSYEQYF,TGTGCCAGCAGCTGGACAAGCAGCTCCTACGAGCAGTACTTC,NA,TRBJ2-7,TRBV5-5,few
CASSLGAGEGLEQYF,TGTGCCAGCAGCTTAGGCGCAGGGGAGGGTCTAGAGCAGTACTTC,NA,TRBJ2-7,TRBV7-6,few
CASSQRTGGMSQPQHF,TGTGCCAGCAGTCAACGGACAGGGGGGATGAGTCAGCCCCAGCATTTT,TRBD1,TRBJ1-5,TRBV7-8,NA
CASGRDTYQPQHF,TGTGCCAGCGGGAGGGACACATATCAGCCCCAGCATTTT,NA,TRBJ1-5,TRBV28,NA
CASSPQDTPNTEAFF,TGTGCCAGCAGCCCGCAGGACACACCGAACACTGAAGCTTTCTTT,NA,TRBJ1-1,TRBV5-4,NA
CATPWGLSYEQYF,TGTGCCACCCCCTGGGGTCTGTCCTACGAGCAGTACTTC,NA,TRBJ2-7,TRBV11-2,NA
CASSLSDNLRGYTF,TGTGCCAGCAGCTTAAGCGACAACCTGAGGGGCTACACCTTC,NA,TRBJ1-2,TRBV7-6,NA
CASSPFGDTQYF,TGTGCCAGCAGCCCTTTCGGAGATACGCAGTATTTT,NA,TRBJ2-3,TRBV7-2,many
CASIPGTSGYNEQFF,TGTGCCAGCATTCCCGGGACTAGCGGATACAATGAGCAGTTCTTC,TRBD2,TRBJ2-1,TRBV27,NA
CASSLVLSSKKTQYF,TGTGCCAGCAGCTTAGTTCTTAGTTCGAAGAAAACCCAGTACTTC,NA,TRBJ2-5,TRBV7-2,NA
CASARGGEDEKLFF,TGTGCCAGCGCGCGAGGGGGCGAGGATGAAAAACTGTTTTTT,TRBD1,TRBJ1-4,TRBV12-3/TRBV12-4,few
CASSPPGGVTGELFF,TGTGCCAGCAGTCCCCCGGGGGGAGTCACCGGGGAGCTGTTTTTT,TRBD2,TRBJ2-2,TRBV6-5,few
CASRPADLSYEQYF,TGTGCCAGCAGGCCCGCCGACCTCTCCTACGAGCAGTACTTC,NA,TRBJ2-7,TRBV11-2,NA
CASSMTGTQETQYF,TGTGCCAGCAGCATGACAGGGACTCAAGAGACCCAGTACTTC,NA,TRBJ2-5,TRBV7-6,few
CASSSRQGNTDTQYF,TGTGCCAGCAGTTCGAGACAGGGAAACACAGATACGCAGTATTTT,TRBD1,TRBJ2-3,TRBV12-3/TRBV12-4,few
CASSSDRGVVTEAFF,TGTGCCAGCAGCTCCGACAGGGGCGTTGTCACTGAAGCTTTCTTT,TRBD1,TRBJ1-1,TRBV7-2,few
CASSLEWTSGGANEQFF,TGTGCCAGCAGCTTAGAGTGGACTAGCGGGGGGGCGAATGAGCAGTTCTTC,TRBD2,TRBJ2-1,TRBV7-2,NA
CASSQLSYNEQFF,TGTGCCAGCAGCCAACTTTCCTACAATGAGCAGTTCTTC,NA,TRBJ2-1,TRBV14,few